This is a list of T cell receptor beta chains from one sample in a study of T cell responses to AZD1222 COVID-19 vaccine. Method: immunoSEQ multiplex PCR; TCRdb's copy keeps in-frame clones and lacks some. The sample holds 140,000 to 150,000 clones, under 95% seen once. Sequences were derived from peripheral blood, sampled on day 0 of AZD1222 vaccination. The receptors here all came from an adult in good health. CDR3s include the opening cysteine and the closing phenylalanine or tryptophan. Fields, in order: V gene, D gene, clone size, J gene, CDR3 DNA, CDR3 protein. D genes are given only for firm matches. Expanded clones are given a class, and other clones once, few, many or no size at all.

V gene: TRBV3-1/TRBV3-2
D gene: .
clone size: .
J gene: TRBJ2-2
CDR3 DNA: TGTGCCAGCAGCATACTAGGCACCGGGGAGCTGTTTTTT
CDR3 protein: CASSILGTGELFF

V gene: TRBV9
D gene: .
clone size: .
J gene: TRBJ1-6
CDR3 DNA: TGTGCCAGCAGCGTATTCTCGGACCCCGGATATAATTCACCCCTCCACTTT
CDR3 protein: CASSVFSDPGYNSPLHF

V gene: TRBV7-2
D gene: TRBD2
clone size: .
J gene: TRBJ2-3
CDR3 DNA: TGTGCCAGCAGCCTAGCGGGGGCCGTCACAGATACGCAGTATTTT
CDR3 protein: CASSLAGAVTDTQYF

V gene: TRBV7-2
D gene: .
clone size: .
J gene: TRBJ1-4
CDR3 DNA: TGTGCCAGCAGCTTAGAGGCGCCAGAGGCTAATGAAAAACTGTTTTTT
CDR3 protein: CASSLEAPEANEKLFF

V gene: TRBV2
D gene: TRBD1
clone size: .
J gene: TRBJ2-1
CDR3 DNA: TGTGCCAGCAGCGTCCGGTTAGGGACAGAAAATGAGCAGTTCTTC
CDR3 protein: CASSVRLGTENEQFF

V gene: TRBV9
D gene: .
clone size: .
J gene: TRBJ2-3
CDR3 DNA: TGTGCCAGCAGCGTAGTTGGGGGGAACACAGATACGCAGTATTTT
CDR3 protein: CASSVVGGNTDTQYF

V gene: TRBV9
D gene: TRBD1
clone size: .
J gene: TRBJ2-7
CDR3 DNA: TGTGCCAGCAGTCCAACCGACAGGGGGCTTGGGTACTTC
CDR3 protein: CASSPTDRGLGYF

V gene: TRBV29-1
D gene: .
clone size: .
J gene: TRBJ1-1
CDR3 DNA: TGCAGCGTGTACGTTACAGAGCGACCAGATGAAGCTTTCTTT
CDR3 protein: CSVYVTERPDEAFF

V gene: TRBV7-8
D gene: .
clone size: .
J gene: TRBJ1-2
CDR3 DNA: TGTGCCAGCAGCCCCCACCGGGACGGCAGTTTCTATGGCTACACCTTC
CDR3 protein: CASSPHRDGSFYGYTF

V gene: TRBV5-5
D gene: .
clone size: .
J gene: TRBJ1-3
CDR3 DNA: TGTGCCAGCAGCTCCGACACCGACTGGCGCACCATATATTTT
CDR3 protein: CASSSDTDWRTIYF

V gene: TRBV12-3/TRBV12-4
D gene: .
clone size: few
J gene: TRBJ2-7
CDR3 DNA: TGTGCCAGCAGTCCCTCAGGTCACGAGCAGTACTTC
CDR3 protein: CASSPSGHEQYF

V gene: TRBV25-1
D gene: TRBD1
clone size: .
J gene: TRBJ1-5
CDR3 DNA: TGTGCCAGCAGTGGCACAGGGGGCTTCGGTCAGCCCCAGCATTTT
CDR3 protein: CASSGTGGFGQPQHF

V gene: TRBV5-1
D gene: .
clone size: .
J gene: TRBJ2-1
CDR3 DNA: TGCGCCAGCAGCTTAGAAGGGTGGGGTCCGGATGAGCAGTTCTTC
CDR3 protein: CASSLEGWGPDEQFF

V gene: TRBV18
D gene: TRBD2
clone size: .
J gene: TRBJ2-7
CDR3 DNA: TGTGCCAGCTCACCTTTCCTAGCGGGAGGCCCAACCGTCCACGAGCAGTACTTC
CDR3 protein: CASSPFLAGGPTVHEQYF

V gene: TRBV24-1
D gene: .
clone size: .
J gene: TRBJ1-5
CDR3 DNA: TGTGCCACCAGTAGACAGGAAGGCCAGCCCCAGCATTTT
CDR3 protein: CATSRQEGQPQHF

V gene: TRBV7-9
D gene: .
clone size: .
J gene: TRBJ2-5
CDR3 DNA: TGTGCCAGCAGCTTAGTGAGGGTTGGAGAGACCCAGTACTTC
CDR3 protein: CASSLVRVGETQYF

V gene: TRBV6-6
D gene: .
clone size: .
J gene: TRBJ1-2
CDR3 DNA: TGTGCCAGCAGTTACTCGACGCCCAACTGGGATGGCTACACCTTC
CDR3 protein: CASSYSTPNWDGYTF

V gene: TRBV9
D gene: .
clone size: .
J gene: TRBJ2-1
CDR3 DNA: TGTGCCAGCAGCGTAGGATGGGGCTCCTACAATGAGCAGTTCTTC
CDR3 protein: CASSVGWGSYNEQFF

V gene: TRBV19
D gene: .
clone size: few
J gene: TRBJ1-5
CDR3 DNA: TGTGCCAGTAGGCCCACCTGGACGCAACACTATCAGCCCCAGCATTTT
CDR3 protein: CASRPTWTQHYQPQHF

V gene: TRBV4-1
D gene: .
clone size: .
J gene: TRBJ2-1
CDR3 DNA: TGCGCCAGCAGCCAAGATATAGGAGCGCTTGGGAATGAGCAGTTCTTC
CDR3 protein: CASSQDIGALGNEQFF

V gene: TRBV7-3
D gene: TRBD1
clone size: .
J gene: TRBJ2-1
CDR3 DNA: TGTGCCAGCAGCTTTAGGGCCCTCGGGACAGGGGTCAATGAGCAGTTCTTC
CDR3 protein: CASSFRALGTGVNEQFF

V gene: TRBV19
D gene: .
clone size: .
J gene: TRBJ1-4
CDR3 DNA: TGTGCCAGTAGTTGGCTCACCGGAGTTCGTGAAAAACTGTTTTTT
CDR3 protein: CASSWLTGVREKLFF

V gene: TRBV27
D gene: TRBD1
clone size: .
J gene: TRBJ2-7
CDR3 DNA: TGTGCCAGCCAGGGGACAGTCTACTCCTACGAGCAGTACTTC
CDR3 protein: CASQGTVYSYEQYF